These T cell receptor beta chains were read from a single sample in a study of blood T cell repertoires in COVID-19. TCRdb keeps only in-frame clones here, not all; method: immunoSEQ multiplex PCR. There are about 360,000 clones in the sample; less than 90% occur only once, and 7.1% lies in the top ten. Material for sequencing was peripheral blood. All receptors derive from a woman aged 55-70 years with COVID-19, enrolled during active disease. The CDR3 runs from the conserved cysteine through the conserved F or W. The D gene is left open where the match is weak. Only part of the rows carry a size: once, few, many, or a class if the clone is expanded.

TRBJ2-4 | . | TRBV30 | TRBD1 | TGTGCCTGGGCGACGGGACAGGGGAAAAACATTCAGTACTTC | CAWATGQGKNIQYF
TRBJ1-2 | . | TRBV19 | TRBD1 | TGTGCCAGTAGTCCACCTCCTGGGGACAGCTTCCTCTATGGCTACACCTTC | CASSPPPGDSFLYGYTF
TRBJ2-7 | . | TRBV5-5 | TRBD1 | TGTGCCAGCAGCTCAACTACAGGGGACGCGGCGCAGTACTTC | CASSSTTGDAAQYF
TRBJ2-5 | . | TRBV7-9 | . | TGTGCCAGCAGCTCAGGTCCTAGCGTGCAAGAGACCCAGTACTTC | CASSSGPSVQETQYF
TRBJ2-7 | . | TRBV30 | . | TGTGCCTCCGAGGGGGTCTACGAGCAGTACTTC | CASEGVYEQYF
TRBJ2-7 | . | TRBV6-2/TRBV6-3 | . | TGTGCCAGCAGTTACGGCAGGGCCTACGAGCAGTACTTC | CASSYGRAYEQYF
TRBJ2-7 | . | TRBV5-4 | TRBD1 | TGTGCCAGCAGCACCGGGACAGACTACGAGCAGTACTTC | CASSTGTDYEQYF
TRBJ2-5 | . | TRBV5-1 | TRBD2 | TGCGCCAGCAGCGGCGGGACTAGCGGGGTAGAGACCCAGTACTTC | CASSGGTSGVETQYF
TRBJ1-6 | . | TRBV10-1 | . | TGCGCCAGCAGGAGCTCCTATAATTCACCCCTCCACTTT | CASRSSYNSPLHF
TRBJ2-3 | . | TRBV2 | TRBD2 | TGTGCCAGCAGTGAAGAAGTGAGCGGGGTGGGCACAGATACGCAGTATTTT | CASSEEVSGVGTDTQYF
TRBJ1-2 | once | TRBV13 | . | TGTGCCAGCAGCCAGACCGGTAGCATTAACTATGGCTACACCTTC | CASSQTGSINYGYTF
TRBJ2-7 | . | TRBV2 | . | TGTGCCAGCAATTCGAGACAGATATACGAGCAGTACTTC | CASNSRQIYEQYF
TRBJ2-2 | few | TRBV4-2 | TRBD1 | TGTGCCAGCAGCCAAGGGACAGGACGTAACACCGGGGAGCTGTTTTTT | CASSQGTGRNTGELFF
TRBJ1-6 | . | TRBV21-1 | . | TGTGCCAGCACCTCCAAGACGGGGACAAATAATTCACCCCTCCACTTT | CASTSKTGTNNSPLHF
TRBJ2-7 | . | TRBV5-1 | . | TGCGCCAGCAGCTTGGCCCCGGGGGTCGCCTACGAGCAGTACTTC | CASSLAPGVAYEQYF